This T cell receptor beta chain was captured by sequencing in a study of CD8 T cells in ankylosing spondylitis. Study-level results: Enrichment of disease-linked clones was reportedly significant in matched ankylosing spondylitis synovial fluid. Ankylosing spondylitis blood appeared to carry a characteristic TCR beta motif of roughly 8 highly homologous variants. CD8+ disease-linked clones were present at relatively low frequencies in blood.

On this clonotype itself: Its antigen is as yet unknown.

Preparation of TCR beta libraries was done by quantitative 5'-RACE with molecular barcodes. TCRdb fed the 5' RACE reads into MiXCR, producing one record per CDR3 protein. The top ten clones hold 9.1% of a sample with 250,000 to 400,000 distinct CDR3 sequences, around 10% of them seen once. The CDR3 runs 13 residues. Germline CDR1 reads MGHDK; CDR2 reads SYGVNS. Deletions cut 6 bases from V and 4 bases from J, with 13 bases between. The sequence came from a female donor with ankylosing spondylitis or in good health (not recorded which). The chain uses TRBV25-1 and TRBJ2-7; D might be TRBD2 (6 bases). The sequenced material came from blood, either unsorted or a sorted T cell fraction (not recorded which). The CDR3 here is CASRESGSYEQYF. The CDR3 coding sequence is TGTGCCAGCAGGGAGAGCGGGTCTTACGAGCAGTACTTC.